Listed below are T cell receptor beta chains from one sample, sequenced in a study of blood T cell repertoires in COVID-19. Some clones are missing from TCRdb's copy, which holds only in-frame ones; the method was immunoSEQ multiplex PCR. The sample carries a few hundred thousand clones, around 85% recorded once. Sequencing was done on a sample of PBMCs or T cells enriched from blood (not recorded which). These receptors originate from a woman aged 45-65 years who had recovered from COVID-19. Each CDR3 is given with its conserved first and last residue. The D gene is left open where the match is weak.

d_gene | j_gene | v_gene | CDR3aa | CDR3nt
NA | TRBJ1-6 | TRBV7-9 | CASSSQGSNDNSPLHF | TGTGCCAGCAGCTCGCAGGGGAGTAATGATAATTCACCCCTCCACTTT
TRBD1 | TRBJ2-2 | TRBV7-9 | CASSHTGATGELFF | TGTGCCAGCAGCCATACAGGGGCGACCGGGGAGCTGTTTTTT
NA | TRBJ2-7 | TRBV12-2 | CASRPPYEQYF | TGTGCAAGTCGCCCTCCGTACGAGCAGTACTTC
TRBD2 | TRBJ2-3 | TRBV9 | CASSLGLAGADTQYF | TGTGCCAGCAGCCTGGGACTAGCGGGAGCAGATACGCAGTATTTT
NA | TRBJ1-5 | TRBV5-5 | CASSQKQTWGRGDQPQHF | TGTGCCAGCAGCCAAAAGCAAACCTGGGGCAGGGGCGATCAGCCCCAGCATTTT
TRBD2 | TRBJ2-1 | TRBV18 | CASGRGGGYNEQFF | TGTGCCAGCGGCCGGGGCGGGGGCTACAATGAGCAGTTCTTC
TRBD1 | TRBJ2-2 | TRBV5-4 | CASSYDRGLAGELFF | TGTGCCAGCAGCTACGACAGGGGATTGGCCGGGGAGCTGTTTTTT
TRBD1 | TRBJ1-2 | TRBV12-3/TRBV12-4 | CASHMTGNYGYTF | TGTGCCAGCCACATGACAGGGAACTATGGCTACACCTTC
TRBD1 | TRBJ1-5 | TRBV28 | CASRQGLNQPQHF | TGTGCCAGCCGACAGGGTCTCAATCAGCCCCAGCATTTT
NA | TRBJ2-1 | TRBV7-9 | CASSYLLEQFF | TGTGCCAGCAGCTATTTACTAGAGCAGTTCTTC
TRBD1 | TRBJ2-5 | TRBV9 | CASSVRGQGEGETQYF | TGTGCCAGCAGCGTGAGGGGACAGGGTGAAGGGGAGACCCAGTACTTC
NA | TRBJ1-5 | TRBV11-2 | CASSQTGGNQPQHF | TGTGCCAGCAGCCAGACCGGGGGGAATCAGCCCCAGCATTTT